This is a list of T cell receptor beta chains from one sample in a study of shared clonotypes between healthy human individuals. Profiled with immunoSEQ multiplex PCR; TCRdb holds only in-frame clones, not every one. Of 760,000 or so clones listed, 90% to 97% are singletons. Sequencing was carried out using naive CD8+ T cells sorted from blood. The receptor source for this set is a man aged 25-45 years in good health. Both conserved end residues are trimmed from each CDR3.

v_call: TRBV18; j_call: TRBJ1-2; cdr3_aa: ASSSDTGDGYT
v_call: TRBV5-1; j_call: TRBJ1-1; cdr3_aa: ASRTGPTEAF
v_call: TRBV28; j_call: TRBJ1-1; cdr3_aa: ASSSTEAF
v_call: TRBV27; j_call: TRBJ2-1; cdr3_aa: ASSWAASGNSYNEQF
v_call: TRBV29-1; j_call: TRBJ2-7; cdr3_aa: SVEVTGSYSYEQY
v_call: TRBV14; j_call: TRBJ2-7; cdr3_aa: ASSQGSVANEQY
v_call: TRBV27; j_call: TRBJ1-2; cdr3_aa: ASSTGRANYGYT
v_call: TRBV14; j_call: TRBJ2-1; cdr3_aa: ASSLVGGGDEQF
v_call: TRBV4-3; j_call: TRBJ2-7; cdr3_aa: ASSQDPRGSEQY
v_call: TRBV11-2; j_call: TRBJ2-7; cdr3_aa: ASSLALAGVHEQY
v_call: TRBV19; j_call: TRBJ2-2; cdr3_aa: ASSIGFLKTGELF
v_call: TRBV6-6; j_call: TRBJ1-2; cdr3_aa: ASRGLVYGYT
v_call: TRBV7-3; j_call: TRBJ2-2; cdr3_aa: ASSQTLLGIGELF
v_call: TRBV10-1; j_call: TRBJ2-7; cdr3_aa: ASSASVLPSYEQY
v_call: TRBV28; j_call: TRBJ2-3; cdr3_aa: ASSPVEEFGDTQY
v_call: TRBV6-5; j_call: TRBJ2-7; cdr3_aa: ASSPSDRSYEQY
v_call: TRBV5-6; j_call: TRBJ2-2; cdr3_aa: ASSGSRGKDTGELF
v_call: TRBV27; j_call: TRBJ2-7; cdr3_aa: ASSFGRQNYEQY
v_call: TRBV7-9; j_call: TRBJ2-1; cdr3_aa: ASSKGSAWDEQF
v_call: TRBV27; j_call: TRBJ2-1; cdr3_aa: ASRDGSSYNEQF
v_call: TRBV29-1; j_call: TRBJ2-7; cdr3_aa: SVVNEESSYEQY
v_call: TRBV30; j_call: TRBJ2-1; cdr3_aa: AWSVDTATYNEQF
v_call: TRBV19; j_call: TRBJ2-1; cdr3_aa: ASSILGLEQF
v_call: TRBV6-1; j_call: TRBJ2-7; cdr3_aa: ASSGATGYVYEQY
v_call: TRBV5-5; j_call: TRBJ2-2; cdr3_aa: ASSLEGTGELF
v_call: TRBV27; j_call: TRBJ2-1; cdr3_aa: ASSSLRSGYGHNEQF
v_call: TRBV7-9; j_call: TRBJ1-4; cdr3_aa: ASSSLDWVVQEKLF
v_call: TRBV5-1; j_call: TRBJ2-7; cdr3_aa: ASSLVGLADRKQY
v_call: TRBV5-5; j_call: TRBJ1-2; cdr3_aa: ASSYRPGANPTVYGYT
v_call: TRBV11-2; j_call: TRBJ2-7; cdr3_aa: ASSLDSTSGSYYYEQY
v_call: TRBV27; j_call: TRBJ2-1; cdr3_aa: ASSLSGGGRNEQF
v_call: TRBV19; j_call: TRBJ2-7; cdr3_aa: ASSIDGTDSYGQY
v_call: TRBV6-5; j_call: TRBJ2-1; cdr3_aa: ASSYGLVRSYNEQF
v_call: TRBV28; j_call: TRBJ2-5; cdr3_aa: ASSLGSPALETQY
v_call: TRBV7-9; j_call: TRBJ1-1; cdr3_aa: ASSLVQGMNTEAF
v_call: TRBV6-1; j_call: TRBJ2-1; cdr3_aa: ASGKFNSYNEQF
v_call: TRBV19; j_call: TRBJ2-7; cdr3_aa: ASSSPGDRDYEQY
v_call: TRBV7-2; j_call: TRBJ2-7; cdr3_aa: ASSLASGNEQY
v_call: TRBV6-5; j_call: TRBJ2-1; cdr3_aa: ASSPGLAGDNEQF
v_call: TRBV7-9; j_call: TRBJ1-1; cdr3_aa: ASSSRDSFEAF
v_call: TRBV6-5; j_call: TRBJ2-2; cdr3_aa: ASSLLNTGELF
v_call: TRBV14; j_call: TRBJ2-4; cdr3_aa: ASSQYGGSGYIQY
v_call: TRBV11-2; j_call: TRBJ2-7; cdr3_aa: ASSLGLAAYEQY
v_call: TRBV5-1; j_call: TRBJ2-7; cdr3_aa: ASSLLPSGRDYEQY
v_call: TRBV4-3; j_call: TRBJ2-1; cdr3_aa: ASSNRTSGVIEQF